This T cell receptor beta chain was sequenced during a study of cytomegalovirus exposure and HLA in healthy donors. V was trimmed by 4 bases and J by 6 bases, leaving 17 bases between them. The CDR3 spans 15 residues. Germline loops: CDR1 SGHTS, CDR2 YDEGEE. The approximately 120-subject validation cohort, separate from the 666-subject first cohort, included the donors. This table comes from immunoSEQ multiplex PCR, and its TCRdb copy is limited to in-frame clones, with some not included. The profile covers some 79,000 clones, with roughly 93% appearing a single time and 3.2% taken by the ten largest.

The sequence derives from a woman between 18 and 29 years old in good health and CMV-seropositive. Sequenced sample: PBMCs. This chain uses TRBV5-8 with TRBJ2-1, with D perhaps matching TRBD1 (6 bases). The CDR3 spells CASSADRFLSNEQFF. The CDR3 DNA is TGTGCCAGCAGCGCCGACAGGTTCCTTTCCAATGAGCAGTTCTTC.